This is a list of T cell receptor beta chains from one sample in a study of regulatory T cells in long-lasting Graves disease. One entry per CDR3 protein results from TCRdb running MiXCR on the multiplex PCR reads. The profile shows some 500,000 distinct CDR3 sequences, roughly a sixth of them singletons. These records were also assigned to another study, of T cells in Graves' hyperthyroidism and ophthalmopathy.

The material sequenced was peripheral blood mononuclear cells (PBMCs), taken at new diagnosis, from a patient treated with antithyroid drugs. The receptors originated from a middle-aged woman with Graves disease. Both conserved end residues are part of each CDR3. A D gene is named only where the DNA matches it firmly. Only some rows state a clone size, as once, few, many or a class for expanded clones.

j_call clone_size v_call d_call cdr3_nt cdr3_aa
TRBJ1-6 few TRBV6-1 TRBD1 TGTGCCAGTCAGGGGGTTAATTCACCCCTCCACTTT CASQGVNSPLHF
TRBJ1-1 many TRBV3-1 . TGTGCCAGCAGCTTTTCCGGGAGAAGGCACACTGAAGCTTTCTTT CASSFSGRRHTEAFF
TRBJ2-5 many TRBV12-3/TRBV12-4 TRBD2 TGTGCCAGCAGTCCTGGAGCGGGGGGACGACCAAGCGGCTTGGAGACCCAGTACTTC CASSPGAGGRPSGLETQYF
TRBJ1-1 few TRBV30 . TGTGCCTGGTCCTACTCCGGGCTGCCGAACACTGAAGCTTTCTTT CAWSYSGLPNTEAFF
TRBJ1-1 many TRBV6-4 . TGTGCCAGCAGTGACTCAAATGGGGAGGAACACCTGAACACTGAAGCTTTCTTT CASSDSNGEEHLNTEAFF
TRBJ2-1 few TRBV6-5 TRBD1 TGTGCCAGCAGTTCCGGGACAGGGGTAGGGGAGCAGTTCTTC CASSSGTGVGEQFF
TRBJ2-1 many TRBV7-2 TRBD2 TGTGCCAGCAGCTTAGGGAGCGGGGGGTCCGATGAGCAGTTCTTC CASSLGSGGSDEQFF
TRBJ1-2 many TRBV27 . TGTGCCAGCAGTGGTATGTGGGGGGAAGACTATGGCTACACCTTC CASSGMWGEDYGYTF
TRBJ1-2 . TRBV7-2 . TGTGCCAGCAGCTCCGGGGGTGGCACGTCCTATGGCTACACCTTC CASSSGGGTSYGYTF
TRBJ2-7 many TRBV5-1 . TGCGCCAGCAGCTCGAGGCCGGGCGGTGGTGACGAGCAGTACTTC CASSSRPGGGDEQYF
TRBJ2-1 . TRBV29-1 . TGCAGCGCATGGACAGTCGCAACCCGGAATGAGCAGTTCTTC CSAWTVATRNEQFF
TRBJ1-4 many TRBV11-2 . TGTGCCAGCAGCTTAATGACAACTCATGAAAAACTGTTTTTT CASSLMTTHEKLFF
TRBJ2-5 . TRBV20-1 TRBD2 TGCAGTGCTAGAATCCCTAGCGGGGGGGTACGGGAGACCCAGTACTTC CSARIPSGGVRETQYF
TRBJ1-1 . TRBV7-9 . TGTGCCAGCAGCTTATTAGGGAGGGGGAACACTGAAGCTTTCTTT CASSLLGRGNTEAFF
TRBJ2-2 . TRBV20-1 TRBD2 TGCAGTGCTAGAGACATTCTAGCGGGGGGAAATACCGGGGAGCTGTTTTTT CSARDILAGGNTGELFF
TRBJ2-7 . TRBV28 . TGTGCCAGCAGTGGGCGGGCCTCCTACGAGCAGTACTTC CASSGRASYEQYF
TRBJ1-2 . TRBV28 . TGTGCCACAAAACAGGCGTACTATGGCTACACCTTC CATKQAYYGYTF
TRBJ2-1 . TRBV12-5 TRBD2 TGTGCTAGTGGTACGGGACTAGCTCACAATGAGCAGTTCTTC CASGTGLAHNEQFF
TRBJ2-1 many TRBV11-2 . TGTGCCAGCAGCCCCGAGCGCTTTTCCTACAATGAGCAGTTCTTC CASSPERFSYNEQFF
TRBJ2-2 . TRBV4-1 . TGCGCCACACAGGAAAAGATCACCGGGGAGCTGTTTTTT CATQEKITGELFF
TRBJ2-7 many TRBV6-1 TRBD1 TGTGCCAGCAGCCGGACAGGCCGATCCTACGAGCAGTACTTC CASSRTGRSYEQYF
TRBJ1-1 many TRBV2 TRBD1 TGTGCCAGCAGTGGGGACAGCAAGAACACTGAAGCTTTCTTT CASSGDSKNTEAFF
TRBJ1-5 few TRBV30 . TGTGCCTGGAGCCCTCCCCCGAGGGGACGACAGGTTGGGGATCAGCCCCAGCATTTT CAWSPPPRGRQVGDQPQHF
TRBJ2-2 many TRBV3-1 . TGTGCCAGCAGCCTCCACGGGGGTACCGGGGAGCTGTTTTTT CASSLHGGTGELFF
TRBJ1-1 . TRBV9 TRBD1 TGTGCCAGCAGCCCAATCAGGGGGTACACTGAAGCTTTCTTT CASSPIRGYTEAFF
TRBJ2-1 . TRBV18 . TGTGCCAGCTCACCCCGGGTGGGGACACAGCACCGGAATGAGCAGTTCTTC CASSPRVGTQHRNEQFF
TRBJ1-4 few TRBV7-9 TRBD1 TGTGCCAGCAGCTTTGGACAGGGGGTGGATGAAAAACTGTTTTTT CASSFGQGVDEKLFF
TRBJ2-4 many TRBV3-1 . TGTGCCAGCAGCCGTAGAGGGGCCCAAAACATTCAGTACTTC CASSRRGAQNIQYF
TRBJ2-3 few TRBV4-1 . TGCGCCAGCAGCCGAACAGGGAGGTCGTTCACAGATACGCAGTATTTT CASSRTGRSFTDTQYF
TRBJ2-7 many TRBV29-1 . TGCAGCGTTGAAGTGGGGTACGAGCAGTACTTC CSVEVGYEQYF
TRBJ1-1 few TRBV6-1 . TGTGCCAGCAGTACCGCCCACACCCGAACTGAAGCTTTCTTT CASSTAHTRTEAFF
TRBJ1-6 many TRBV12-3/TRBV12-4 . TGTGCCAGCAGTTTCTCACAGGATAATTCACCCCTCCACTTT CASSFSQDNSPLHF
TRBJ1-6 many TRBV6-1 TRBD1 TGTGCCAGCACCAAGACAGGGGGTGGTTCACCCCTCCACTTT CASTKTGGGSPLHF
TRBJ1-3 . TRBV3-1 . TGTGCCAGCAGCCAAACGGACTCTGGAAACACCATATATTTT CASSQTDSGNTIYF
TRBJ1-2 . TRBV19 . TGTGCCAGTACTCCAGTAGGGAGGGGCGATGGCTACACCTTC CASTPVGRGDGYTF
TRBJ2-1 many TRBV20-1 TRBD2 TGCAGTGCTGATAGCGGGGGCACATACAATGAGCAGTTCTTC CSADSGGTYNEQFF
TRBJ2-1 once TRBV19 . TGTGCCAGTAGTATAGTGCCTGGGGCCGATGGGCAGTTCTTC CASSIVPGADGQFF
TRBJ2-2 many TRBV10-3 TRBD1 TGTGCCATCAGTGACCTCCGGGACAGGGGCACCGGGGAGCTGTTTTTT CAISDLRDRGTGELFF
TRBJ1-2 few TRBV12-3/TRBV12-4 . TGTGCCAGCACGGGGGGCAATGGCTACACCTTC CASTGGNGYTF
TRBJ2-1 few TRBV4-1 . TGCGCCAGCAGCCAAGATGGGGTGGGGGGCTCCAGGTCTTACAATGAGCAGTTCTTC CASSQDGVGGSRSYNEQFF
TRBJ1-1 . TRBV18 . TGTGCCAGCTCCGGGGGGATGGGCACTGAAGCTTTCTTT CASSGGMGTEAFF
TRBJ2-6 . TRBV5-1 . TGCGCCAGCAGCTCGAAGGGACCCCAAGGATCTGGGGCCAACGTCCTGACTTTC CASSSKGPQGSGANVLTF
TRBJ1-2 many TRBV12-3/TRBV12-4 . TGTGCCAGCAGGGATATGGGAGGTGGCTACACCTTC CASRDMGGGYTF
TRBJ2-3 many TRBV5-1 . TGCGCCAGCAGCTTGGGATGGGGCGGGGTCCTCCTCACAGATACGCAGTATTTT CASSLGWGGVLLTDTQYF
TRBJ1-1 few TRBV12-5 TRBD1 TGTGCTAGTGGTTTGGTCCTGGACAGGGGGCGAACTGAAGCTTTCTTT CASGLVLDRGRTEAFF
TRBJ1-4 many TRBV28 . TGTGCCAGCAGTCTTAAAACTAATGAAAAACTGTTTTTT CASSLKTNEKLFF
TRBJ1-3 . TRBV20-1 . TGCAGTGCTAGTGCGCAGTTAAGTGGAAACACCATATATTTT CSASAQLSGNTIYF
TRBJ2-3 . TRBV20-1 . TGCAGTGCTAGATCCGAAGGAGGGGGGGCGCAGTATTTT CSARSEGGGAQYF
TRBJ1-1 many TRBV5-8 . TGTGCCAGCAGCTGGGGGGGCGGGAACCCTGAAGCTTTCTTT CASSWGGGNPEAFF
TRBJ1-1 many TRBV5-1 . TGTGCCAGCAGCTTGTTGGGCGGTCCAGAGAGGAACACTGAAGCTTTCTTT CASSLLGGPERNTEAFF
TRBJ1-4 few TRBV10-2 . TGCGCCAGCAGTGGGTTAAGGACTAATGAAAAACTGTTTTTT CASSGLRTNEKLFF
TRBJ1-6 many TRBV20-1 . TGCAGTGCTAGAGGGCCCCCTGATAATTCACCCCTCCACTTT CSARGPPDNSPLHF
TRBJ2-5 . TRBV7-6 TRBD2 TGTGCCAGCAGCCGAGCGGGGGAGGGGGAGACCCAGTACTTC CASSRAGEGETQYF
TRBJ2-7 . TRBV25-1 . TGTGCCAGCAGTGAATGGGGTTCCTCCTACGAGCAGTACTTC CASSEWGSSYEQYF
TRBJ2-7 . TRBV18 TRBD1 TGTGCCAGCTCACCACTGTATGGACAGGGCTCCTACGAGCAGTACTTC CASSPLYGQGSYEQYF
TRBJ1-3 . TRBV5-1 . TGCGCCAGCAGCTTAGGGGATTCAATCTCTGGAAACACCATATATTTT CASSLGDSISGNTIYF
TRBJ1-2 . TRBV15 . TGTGCCACCAGCAGACCTTTGGACTTCACTGGACGGACTTTAGCCTTC CATSRPLDFTGRTLAF
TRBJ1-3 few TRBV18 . TGTGCCAGCTCACCAACCATAAACTCTGGAAACACCATATATTTT CASSPTINSGNTIYF